The 11 T cell receptor beta chains below all came from one sample that was sequenced in a study of CD8+CD57+ T cells in acquired aplastic anemia. Profiles of TCR beta VDJ and CDR3 were generated from a genomic DNA template. TCRdb reprocessed the reads via MiXCR and lists one record per CDR3 protein. Of about 190,000 distinct CDR3 sequences in the sample, less than 65% are singletons; the top ten hold approximately 15%. Sequencing was done on a sample of sorted CD4+, CD8+, or CD8+CD57+ T cells (not recorded which) from PBMCs. All receptors come from a human donor in good health, serving as a control.

This chain links TRBV2 with TRBJ2-2, with a tentative D call TRBD1 (6 bases). The V gene's germline CDR1 is SNHLY and CDR2 FYNNEI. The ends were cut back, 6 bases at V and 2 bases at J, with 10 bases in the middle. The CDR3 consists of 14 residues. The CDR3 nucleotides read TGTGCCAGCAGGCCGGGACACAACACCGGGGAGCTGTTTTTT. Its translation is CASRPGHNTGELFF.

This clonotype was recorded a few times. This chain links TRBV2 with TRBJ2-1; D gene ambiguous. Trimming cost V 0 bases and J 5 bases, with 11 bases left between them. Germline V gene lookup returns CDR1 SNHLY and CDR2 FYNNEI. The CDR3 has 15 residues. The CDR3 protein is CASSEAGGTNNEQFF. CDR3 DNA: TGTGCCAGCAGTGAAGCGGGTGGTACGAACAATGAGCAGTTCTTC.

The rearrangement joins TRBV7-3 to TRBJ2-3, with 7 bases that match TRBD1. The CDR3 consists of 15 residues. V lost 6 bases, J lost 0 bases, and 6 bases stayed unmatched. Germline CDR1 reads SGHTA; CDR2 reads FQGTGA. Here the CDR3 reads CASSSGTDSTDTQYF. In DNA form, the CDR3 reads TGTGCCAGCAGTTCCGGGACAGATAGCACAGATACGCAGTATTTT.

This rearrangement joins TRBV5-4 to TRBJ1-6; D possibly corresponds to TRBD1 (5 bases). The germline V gene encodes CDR1 SGHNT and CDR2 YYREEE (reference sequence). This CDR3 is built from 16 residues. Trimming took off 2 bases at V and 6 bases at J, with 15 bases between the two ends. The CDR3 is CASSFGAGQRNSPLHF. The DNA of the CDR3 is TGTGCCAGCAGCTTTGGGGCGGGGCAGCGTAATTCACCCCTCCACTTT.

V is TRBV10-2 and J is TRBJ1-3; 9 bases map to TRBD1. Trimming took 7 bases from V and 2 from J; bases not matched to a gene: 15. Germline CDR1 WSHSY, CDR2 SAAADI. The CDR3 has 18 residues. CDR3 residues: CASNAGTGSTYTGNTIYF. The CDR3 DNA reads TGCGCCAGCAACGCCGGGACAGGGTCAACATATACTGGAAACACCATATATTTT.

V is TRBV20-1 and J is TRBJ1-2, with 9 bases aligning to TRBD1. The V gene end was trimmed by 2 bases and the J gene end by 2 bases; junction bases not matched to a gene: 6. The CDR3 extends over 15 amino acids. Looked up from germline, CDR1 is DFQATT and CDR2 is SNEGSKA (reference sequence). The CDR3 nucleotides read TGCAGTGCTAGATTCCGACAGGGGGGGAACTATGGCTACACCTTC. Its translation is CSARFRQGGNYGYTF.

Points on this clonotype: A single base separates this from a much larger clone, so it may be a read error. The chain links TRBV20-1 to TRBJ2-7; TRBD1 aligns across 10 bases. From germline, CDR1 is DFQATT and CDR2 SNEGSKA (reference sequence). The CDR3 consists of 15 residues. Trimming at V came to 5 bases and at J to 1 base, leaving 8 bases not matched to a gene. The DNA for the CDR3 is TGCAGTGCTTCCGGACAGGGGGGAGGGTCCTACGAGCAGTACTTC. Its protein product is CSASGQGGGSYEQYF.

The V gene is TRBV6-6, the J gene TRBJ2-7; 8 bases fit TRBD2. V shed 8 bases and J 1 base; nucleotides not matched to a gene: 4. Germline CDR1 and CDR2: MNHNY and SVGAGI (reference sequence). CDR3 size: 13 residues. CDR3 residues: CASQAGESYEQYV. The DNA for the CDR3 is TGTGCCAGCCAAGCGGGAGAGTCCTACGAGCAGTACGTC.

Details on this clonotype: Since a much larger clone is just one base distant, this may be a read error. The CDR3 nucleotides are TGTGCCTGGAGCAAGGGTTCGGGCCCTCAAGAGACCCAGTACTTC. Encoded protein: CAWSKGSGPQETQYF. The rearrangement joins TRBV30 to TRBJ2-5; D uncertain. This CDR3 contains 15 residues. V was trimmed by 3 bases and J by 2 bases, leaving 16 bases between them. Germline V CDR1 and CDR2: GTSNPN, SVGIG (reference sequence).

This rearrangement joins TRBV11-2 to TRBJ2-1; tentatively, D is TRBD1 or TRBD2 (5 bases each). V was clipped by 8 bases and J by 0 bases, with 8 bases between them. CDR3 length: 13 amino acids. The germline V gene has CDR1 SGHAT and CDR2 FQNNGV. In DNA, the CDR3 is TGTGCCAGCGGGGGAGTCTCCTACAATGAGCAGTTCTTC. It specifies CASGGVSYNEQFF.

This clonotype was found many times. The chain carries TRBV7-6 and TRBJ1-5, with 7 bases identical to TRBD1. CDR3 length: 18 residues. The germline gives CDR1 SGHVS, CDR2 FNYEAQ. V was clipped by 0 bases and J by 3 bases; unmatched bases: 11. CDR3 DNA: TGTGCCAGCAGCTTAGCGCCCGGGACAGCGGGGACCAATCAGCCCCAGCATTTT. This translates into CASSLAPGTAGTNQPQHF.